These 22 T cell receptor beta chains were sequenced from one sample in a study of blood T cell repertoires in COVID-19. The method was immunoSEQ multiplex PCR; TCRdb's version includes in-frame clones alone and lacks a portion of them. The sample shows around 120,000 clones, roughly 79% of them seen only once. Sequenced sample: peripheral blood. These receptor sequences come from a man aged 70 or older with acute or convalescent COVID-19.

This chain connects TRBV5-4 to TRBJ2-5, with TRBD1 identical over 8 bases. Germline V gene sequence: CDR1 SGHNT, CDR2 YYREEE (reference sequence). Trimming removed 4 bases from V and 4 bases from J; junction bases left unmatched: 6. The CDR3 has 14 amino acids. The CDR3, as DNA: TGTGCCAGCAGCAACAGGGGGGTAGTAGAGACCCAGTACTTC. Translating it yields CASSNRGVVETQYF.

Here the CDR3 reads CASIDSLVRAFF. Written as DNA, the CDR3 is TGTGCCAGCATTGACTCACTGGTGCGGGCTTTCTTT. The chain combines TRBV2 with TRBJ1-1, with unresolved D. This CDR3 has 12 amino acids. V was cut by 7 bases and J by 11 bases, with 17 bases left in between. CDR1 is SNHLY and CDR2 is FYNNEI in the germline V gene. The entire variable domain, with the rest obtained from reference TRBV2 and TRBJ1-1, is as follows: EPEVTQTPSHQVTQMGQEVILRCVPISNHLYFYWYRQILGQKVEFLVSFYNNEISEKSEIFDDQFSVERPDGSNFTLKIRSTKLEDSAMYFCASIDSLVRAFFGQGTRLTVV.

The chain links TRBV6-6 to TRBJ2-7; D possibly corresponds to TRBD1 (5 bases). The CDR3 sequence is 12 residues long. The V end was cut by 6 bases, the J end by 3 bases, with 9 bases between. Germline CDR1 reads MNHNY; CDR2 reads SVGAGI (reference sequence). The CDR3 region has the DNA TGTGCCAGCAGCCCGACAGACTACGAGCAGTACTTC. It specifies CASSPTDYEQYF.

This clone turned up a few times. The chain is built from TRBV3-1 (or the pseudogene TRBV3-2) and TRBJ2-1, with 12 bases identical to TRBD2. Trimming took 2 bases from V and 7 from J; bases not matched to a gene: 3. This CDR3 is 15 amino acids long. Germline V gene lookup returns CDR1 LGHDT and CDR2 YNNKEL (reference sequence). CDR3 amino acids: CASSQRLAGVNEQFF. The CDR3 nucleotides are TGTGCCAGCAGCCAAAGACTAGCGGGAGTGAATGAGCAGTTCTTC.

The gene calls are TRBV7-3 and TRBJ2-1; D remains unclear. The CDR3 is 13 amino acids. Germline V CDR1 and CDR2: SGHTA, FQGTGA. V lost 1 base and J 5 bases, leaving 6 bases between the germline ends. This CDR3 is CASSLIVNNEQFF. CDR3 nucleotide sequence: TGTGCCAGCAGCTTAATAGTCAACAATGAGCAGTTCTTC.

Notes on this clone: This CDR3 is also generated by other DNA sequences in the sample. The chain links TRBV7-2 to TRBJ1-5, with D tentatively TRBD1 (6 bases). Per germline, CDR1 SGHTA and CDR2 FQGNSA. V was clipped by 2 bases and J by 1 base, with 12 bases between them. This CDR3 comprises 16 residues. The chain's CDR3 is CASSLRGGSSNQPQHF. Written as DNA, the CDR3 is TGTGCCAGCAGCTTACGAGGGGGTTCGAGCAATCAGCCCCAGCATTTT.

The CDR3 sequence: CASSVRDSFNSPLHF. In DNA form, the CDR3 reads TGTGCCAGCAGCGTTAGGGACAGCTTTAATTCACCCCTCCACTTT. The chain uses TRBV2 and TRBJ1-6, with 7 bases lining up with TRBD1. V was pared by 6 bases and J by 6 bases, with 8 bases of the junction left unmatched. Germline-derived CDR1 and CDR2 are SNHLY and FYNNEI. The CDR3 is made up of 15 amino acids.

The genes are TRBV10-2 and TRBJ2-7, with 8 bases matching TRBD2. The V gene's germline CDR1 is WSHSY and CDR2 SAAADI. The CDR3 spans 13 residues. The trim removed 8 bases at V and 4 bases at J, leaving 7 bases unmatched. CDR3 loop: CASGAGEAYEQYF. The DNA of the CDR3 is TGCGCCAGCGGAGCGGGGGAAGCGTACGAGCAGTACTTC.

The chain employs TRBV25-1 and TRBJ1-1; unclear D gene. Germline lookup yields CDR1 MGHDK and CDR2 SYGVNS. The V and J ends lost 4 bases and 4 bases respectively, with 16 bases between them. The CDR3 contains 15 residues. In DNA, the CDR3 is TGTGCCAGCAGTGGGGTAGGAGGCCCCAGCACTGAAGCTTTCTTT. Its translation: CASSGVGGPSTEAFF.

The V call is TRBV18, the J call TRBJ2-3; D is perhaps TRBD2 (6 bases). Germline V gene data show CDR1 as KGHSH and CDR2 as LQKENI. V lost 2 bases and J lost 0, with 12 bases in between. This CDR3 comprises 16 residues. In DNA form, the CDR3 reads TGTGCCAGCTCACCAGCCGGGACTGCTAGCACAGATACGCAGTATTTT. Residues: CASSPAGTASTDTQYF.

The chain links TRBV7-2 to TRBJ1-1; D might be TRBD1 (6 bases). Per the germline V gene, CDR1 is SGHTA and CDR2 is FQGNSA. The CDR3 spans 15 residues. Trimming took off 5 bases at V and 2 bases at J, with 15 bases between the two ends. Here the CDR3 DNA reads TGTGCCAGCAGCCGCCGTGGGACACCTAACACTGAAGCTTTCTTT. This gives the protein CASSRRGTPNTEAFF.

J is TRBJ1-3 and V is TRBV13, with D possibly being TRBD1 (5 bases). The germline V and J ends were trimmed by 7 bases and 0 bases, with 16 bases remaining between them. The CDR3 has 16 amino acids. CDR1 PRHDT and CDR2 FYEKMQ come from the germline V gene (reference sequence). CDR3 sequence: CASNYRRGVSGNTIYF. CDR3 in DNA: TGTGCCAGCAACTACCGGCGGGGGGTCTCTGGAAACACCATATATTTT.

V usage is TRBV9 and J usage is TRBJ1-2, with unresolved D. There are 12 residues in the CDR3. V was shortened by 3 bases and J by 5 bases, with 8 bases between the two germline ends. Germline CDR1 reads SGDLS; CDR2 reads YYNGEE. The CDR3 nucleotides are TGTGCCAGCAGCGAGGGAGCTTATGGCTACACCTTC. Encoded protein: CASSEGAYGYTF.

As DNA, the CDR3 is TGTGCCAGCAGCCTTTATGGGGCGGGGGTCTCCTACAATGAGCAGTTCTTC. Encoded protein: CASSLYGAGVSYNEQFF. The chain is built from TRBV7-3 and TRBJ2-1; 7 bases line up with TRBD2. V lost 5 bases to trimming and J lost 0 bases; unmatched junction nucleotides: 10. The length of the CDR3 is 17 residues. Looked up from germline, CDR1 is SGHTA and CDR2 is FQGTGA.

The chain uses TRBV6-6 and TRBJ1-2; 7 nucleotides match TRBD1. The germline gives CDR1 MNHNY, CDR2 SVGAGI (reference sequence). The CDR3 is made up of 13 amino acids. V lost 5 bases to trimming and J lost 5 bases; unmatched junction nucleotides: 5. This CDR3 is CASSPDRVYGYTF. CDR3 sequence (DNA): TGTGCCAGCAGTCCCGACAGGGTTTATGGCTACACCTTC.

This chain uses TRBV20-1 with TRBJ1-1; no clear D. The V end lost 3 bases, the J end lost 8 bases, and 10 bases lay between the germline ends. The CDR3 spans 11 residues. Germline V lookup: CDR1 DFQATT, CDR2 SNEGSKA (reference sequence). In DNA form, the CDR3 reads TGCAGTGCTAGGGGAGACGGGGAAGCTTTCTTT. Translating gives CSARGDGEAFF.

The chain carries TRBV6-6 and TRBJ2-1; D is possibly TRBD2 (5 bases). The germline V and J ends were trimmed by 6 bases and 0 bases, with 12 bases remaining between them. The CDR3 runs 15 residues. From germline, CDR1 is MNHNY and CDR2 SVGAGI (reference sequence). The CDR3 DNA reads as TGTGCCAGCAGCCGAACCGGGGACTCCTACAATGAGCAGTTCTTC. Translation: CASSRTGDSYNEQFF.

Written as DNA, the CDR3 is TGCGCCAGCAGCTTAGGACTAGCGGGGGGCACAGATACGCAGTATTTT. Its translation is CASSLGLAGGTDTQYF. The rearrangement joins TRBV5-1 to TRBJ2-3; 13 positions agree with TRBD2. The length of the CDR3 is 16 residues. Trimming cost V 2 bases and J 1 base; bases outside gene matches: 1. Germline V lookup: CDR1 SGHRS, CDR2 YFSETQ. Full variable domain (remainder filled in from reference TRBV5-1 and TRBJ2-3): KAGVTQTPRYLIKTRGQQVTLSCSPISGHRSVSWYQQTPGQGLQFLFEYFSETQRNKGNFPGRFSGRQFSNSRSEMNVSTLELGDSALYLCASSLGLAGGTDTQYFGPGTRLTVL.

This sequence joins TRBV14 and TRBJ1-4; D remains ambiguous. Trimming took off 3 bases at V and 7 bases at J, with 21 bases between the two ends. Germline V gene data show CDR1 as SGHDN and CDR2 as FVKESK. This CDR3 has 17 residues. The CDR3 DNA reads TGTGCCAGCAGCCACTTCGGACTGCCACTAAGTGGTGAAAAACTGTTTTTT. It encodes CASSHFGLPLSGEKLFF.

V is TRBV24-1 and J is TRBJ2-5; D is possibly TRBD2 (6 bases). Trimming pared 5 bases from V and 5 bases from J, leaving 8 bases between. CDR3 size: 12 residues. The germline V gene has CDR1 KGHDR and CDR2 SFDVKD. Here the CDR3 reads CATSAAGETQYF. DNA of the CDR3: TGTGCCACCAGTGCGGCGGGGGAGACCCAGTACTTC.

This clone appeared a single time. DNA of the CDR3: TGTGCCAGCAGCCAAGATCGTCAGGGACTAGAGACCCAGTACTTC. Translating gives CASSQDRQGLETQYF. This chain uses TRBV4-2 with TRBJ2-5; tentatively, D is TRBD2 (6 bases). The germline V gene has CDR1 LGHNA and CDR2 YNFKEQ. The V end was cut by 0 bases, the J end by 4 bases, with 12 bases between. The CDR3 length is 15 residues.

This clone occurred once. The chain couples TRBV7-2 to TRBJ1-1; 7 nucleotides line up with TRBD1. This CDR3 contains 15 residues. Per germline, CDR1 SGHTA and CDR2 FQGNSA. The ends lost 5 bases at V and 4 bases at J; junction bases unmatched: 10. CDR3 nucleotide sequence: TGTGCCAGCAGCACCTTGACAGGGTGGGTCACTGAAGCTTTCTTT. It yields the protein CASSTLTGWVTEAFF.